This record concerns one T cell receptor beta chain sequence. Here immunoSEQ multiplex PCR was the method, and the copy in TCRdb shows in-frame clones only, minus some. The sample records 55,000 to 75,000 clones, roughly 80% being singletons. This entry is derived from a study of OX40 agonist ivuxolimab in advanced cancers. The CDR3 spans 14 residues. The V gene lost 4 bases and the J gene lost 5 bases, with 16 bases spanning the gap. CDR1 and CDR2 (germline): SGDLS, YYNGEE. This rearrangement joins TRBV9 to TRBJ2-7; D ambiguous. The TCR sequence derives from an adult with an advanced solid tumor such as melanoma, head and neck, liver or kidney cancer. The material sequenced was CD4+ or CD8+ T cells sorted from blood, taken in a trial of the OX40 agonist ivuxolimab. The CDR3 here is CASSPPWGDDEQYF. The DNA of the CDR3 is TGTGCCAGCAGCCCCCCCTGGGGTGACGACGAGCAGTACTTC.